The entry that follows covers one TCR beta chain sequence. The antigen is undetermined. These data come from a study of identical twins. Study observations and caveats: Models underestimated out-of-frame TCR alpha sharing in monozygotic twins.

CDR1 and CDR2 from the germline V gene are SGHRS and YFSETQ. Trimming removed 3 bases from V and 7 bases from J; junction bases left unmatched: 5. This CDR3 region has 14 residues. TCRdb reprocessed the 5' RACE reads with MiXCR, giving one entry per CDR3 protein. The sample records about 220,000 distinct CDR3 sequences, more than 6.5% being singletons. In addition, the sample was reused for a study of yellow fever vaccine responses in identical twins.

This clonotype was sampled from a woman younger than 30 in good health. The chain recombines TRBV5-1 with TRBJ1-4; 8 nucleotides align to TRBD1. Input material: memory (CD45RO+) T cells sorted from blood. The CDR3 loop reads CASSSITGGEKLFF. CDR3 nucleotides: TGCGCCAGCAGCTCCATTACAGGGGGTGAAAAACTGTTTTTT.